Following are 2 T cell receptor beta chains from one sample sequenced in a study of OX40 agonist ivuxolimab in advanced cancers. Some clones are missing from TCRdb's copy, which holds only in-frame ones; the method was immunoSEQ multiplex PCR. Of roughly 60,000 clones listed, about 86% are singletons. Sequences were derived from CD4+ or CD8+ T cells sorted from blood, sampled in a trial of the OX40 agonist ivuxolimab. These receptors were obtained from an adult with an advanced solid tumor such as melanoma, head and neck, liver or kidney cancer.

The gene calls are TRBV12-5 and TRBJ1-1; D remains unclear. This CDR3 region has 15 residues. Germline lookup yields CDR1 LGHNT and CDR2 FRNRAP. Deletions cut 0 bases from V and 3 bases from J, with 11 bases between. The CDR3 spells CASGLVNGGDTEAFF. CDR3 nucleotide sequence: TGTGCTAGTGGTTTGGTTAACGGCGGGGACACTGAAGCTTTCTTT.

The gene calls are TRBV11-3 and TRBJ2-5, with 8 bases aligning to TRBD1. Trimming took 4 bases from V and 2 from J; bases not matched to a gene: 6. The CDR3 totals 15 residues. In germline, CDR1 is SGHNT, CDR2 YENEEA. CDR3 in DNA: TGTGCCAGCAGCTCCCCTGGACAGGGACAAGAGACCCAGTACTTC. Its translation: CASSSPGQGQETQYF. The full variable domain, rest sourced from reference TRBV11-3 and TRBJ2-5, is EAGVVQSPRYKIIEKKQPVAFWCNPISGHNTLYWYLQNLGQGPELLIRYENEEAVDDSQLPKDRFSAERLKGVDSTLKIQPAELGDSAVYLCASSSPGQGQETQYFGPGTRLLVL.